The entry below describes one T cell receptor beta chain. This clone has more than one count but fewer than ten. Its binding antigen is unknown. Within one base of it there is no much larger clone, and no base qualities were kept. The data belong to a study of blood T cell repertoires in COVID-19 (dated by TCRdb to 2018 to 2021). For the wider study: Samples from collaborators originated in the United States, Italy and Spain and spanned both the acute and convalescent phases of COVID-19. The prospective study material was composed of cDNA or gDNA derived from T cells, B-cell-depleted T cells, or PBMCs. Where available, HLA class I and class II types were obtained from metadata supplied by the sample provider rather than from assay-based typing. Samples were obtained from the ongoing ImmuneRACE study (first 160 participants) and from 1,000 to 1,500 subjects provided by 6 global collaborators. Subjects who had been exposed to COVID-19, were actively infected with it, or had recovered from it provided the deeply sampled blood TCRbeta repertoires that made up the dataset. The sample metadata nearly always contained a de-identified subject ID, COVID-19 status, age in years and sex. A freely available public database, intended as a resource for researchers studying the immune response to SARS-CoV-2, is where the repertoires were released.

Another Seattle source contributed samples from volunteer blood donors who had recovered from COVID-19. Whole blood was collected in K2EDTA tubes by collaborating institutions according to the institutions' own protocols. For TCRbeta analysis, collaborators shipped samples in one of three forms: frozen whole blood, isolated PBMCs, or DNA extracted from either of those sample types. TCRbeta CDR3 regions were amplified from genomic DNA using the immunoSEQ Assay, a bias-controlled multiplex PCR. The paper's data handling went like this. Within the assay, amplification of reference gene primers was used to estimate how many nucleated cells each sample contained. To quantify the absolute abundance of each unique TCRbeta CDR3 rearrangement, sequence reads were collapsed and filtered. For each sample, productive Simpson clonality was calculated by taking the square root of Simpson's diversity index across productive rearrangements. Held by TCRdb, this immuneACCESS table contains in-frame sequences only and omits some clones. Under half of the omission traces to an unresolved V gene where checked; the cause of the rest is unknown. The D gene and trimming were derived from the DNA, and the V and J assignments and clone size from that table. In all, the sample holds 200,000 to 300,000 clones, and around 87% of those were seen once. The leading ten clones occupy over 1.2% of the sample.

Overall study results and their limits: The amount of clinical and demographic metadata varied by source and participant and was provided uncurated.

CDR3 length: 14 amino acids, cysteine to phenylalanine. Only the CDR3 portion is preserved as DNA: 42 bases, with reading frame beginning at the first base. CDR1 and CDR2, looked up from the germline V gene, are SGDLS and YYNGEE. A distance of 7 bases separates the germline ends of V and J, which lose 0 bases and 1 base respectively. Material for sequencing was peripheral blood. The rearrangement joined TRBV9 to TRBJ1-1, with no D gene named confidently. This sequence originates from a middle-aged woman who had recovered from COVID-19. The sequenced DNA: TGTGCCAGCAGCGTAGTCGAGGGGAACACTGAAGCTTTCTTT. The encoded protein is CASSVVEGNTEAFF.